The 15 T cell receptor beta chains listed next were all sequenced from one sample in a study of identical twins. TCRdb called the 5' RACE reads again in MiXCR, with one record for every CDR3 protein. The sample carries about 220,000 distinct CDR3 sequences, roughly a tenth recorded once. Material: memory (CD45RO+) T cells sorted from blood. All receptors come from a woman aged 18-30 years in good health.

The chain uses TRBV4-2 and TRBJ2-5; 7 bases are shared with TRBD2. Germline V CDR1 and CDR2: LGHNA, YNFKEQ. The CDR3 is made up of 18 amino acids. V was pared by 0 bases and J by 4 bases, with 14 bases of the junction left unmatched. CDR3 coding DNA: TGTGCCAGCAGCCAAGAAGGAAGAGCGGGAACCCGGGGAGAGACCCAGTACTTC. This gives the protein CASSQEGRAGTRGETQYF.

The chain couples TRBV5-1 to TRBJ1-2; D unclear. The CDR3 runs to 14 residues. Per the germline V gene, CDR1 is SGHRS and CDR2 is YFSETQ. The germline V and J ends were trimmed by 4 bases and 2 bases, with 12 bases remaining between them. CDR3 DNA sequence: TGCGCCAGCAGCCTAGGCCGCCAGAACTATGGCTACACCTTC. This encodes CASSLGRQNYGYTF.

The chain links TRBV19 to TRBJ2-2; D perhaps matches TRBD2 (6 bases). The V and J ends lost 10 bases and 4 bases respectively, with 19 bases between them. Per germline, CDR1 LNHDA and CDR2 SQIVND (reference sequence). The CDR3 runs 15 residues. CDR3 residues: CAISNGGPGTGELFF. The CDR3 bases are TGTGCCATTTCCAATGGAGGGCCGGGCACCGGGGAGCTGTTTTTT.

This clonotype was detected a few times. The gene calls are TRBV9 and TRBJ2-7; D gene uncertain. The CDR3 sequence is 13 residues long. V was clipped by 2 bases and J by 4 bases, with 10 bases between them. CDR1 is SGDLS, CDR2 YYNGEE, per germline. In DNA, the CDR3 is TGTGCCAGCAGCGTTGGACCATTTTACGAGCAGTACTTC. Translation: CASSVGPFYEQYF.

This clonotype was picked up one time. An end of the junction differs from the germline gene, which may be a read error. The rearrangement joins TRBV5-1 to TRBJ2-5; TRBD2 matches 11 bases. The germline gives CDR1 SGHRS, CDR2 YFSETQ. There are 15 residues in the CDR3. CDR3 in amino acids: CASSSGTSGGEIQYF. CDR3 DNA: TGCGCCAGCAGCTCGGGGACTAGCGGAGGAGAGATCCAGTACTTC.

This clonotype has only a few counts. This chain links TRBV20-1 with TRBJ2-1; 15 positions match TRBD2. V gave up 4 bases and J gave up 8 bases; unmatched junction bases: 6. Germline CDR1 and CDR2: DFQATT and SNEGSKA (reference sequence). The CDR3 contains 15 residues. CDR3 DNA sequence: TGCAGTGCTAAGGATGGGACTAGCGGGAGGCATGAGCAGTTCTTC. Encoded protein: CSAKDGTSGRHEQFF.

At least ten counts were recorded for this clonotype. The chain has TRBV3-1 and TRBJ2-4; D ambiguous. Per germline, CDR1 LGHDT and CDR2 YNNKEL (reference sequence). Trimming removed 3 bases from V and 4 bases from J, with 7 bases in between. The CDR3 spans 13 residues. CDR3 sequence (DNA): TGTGCCAGCAGCCAGGGGTCTAAAAACATTCAGTACTTC. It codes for CASSQGSKNIQYF.

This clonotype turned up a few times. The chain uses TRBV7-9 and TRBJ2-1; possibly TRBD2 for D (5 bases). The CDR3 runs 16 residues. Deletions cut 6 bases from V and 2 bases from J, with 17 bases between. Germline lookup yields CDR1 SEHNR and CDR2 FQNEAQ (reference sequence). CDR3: CASSQVPSRTYNEQFF. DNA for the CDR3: TGTGCCAGCAGTCAAGTTCCTAGCCGAACCTACAATGAGCAGTTCTTC.

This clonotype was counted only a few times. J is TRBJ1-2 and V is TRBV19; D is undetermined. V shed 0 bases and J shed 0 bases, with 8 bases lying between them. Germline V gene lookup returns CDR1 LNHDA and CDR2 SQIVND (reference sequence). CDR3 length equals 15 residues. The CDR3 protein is CASSIDQAANYGYTF. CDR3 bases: TGTGCCAGTAGTATAGATCAGGCAGCTAACTATGGCTACACCTTC.

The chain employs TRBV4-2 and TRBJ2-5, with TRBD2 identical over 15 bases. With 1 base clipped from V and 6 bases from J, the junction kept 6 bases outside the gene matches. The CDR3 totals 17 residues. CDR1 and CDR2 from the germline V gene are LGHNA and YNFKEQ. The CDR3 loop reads CASSQGLGLAGGQTQYF. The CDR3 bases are TGTGCCAGCAGCCAAGGGCTGGGACTAGCGGGAGGTCAGACCCAGTACTTC.

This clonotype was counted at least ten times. CDR3 in amino acids: CATSRDLLAGVKETQYF. The CDR3 region has the DNA TGTGCCACCAGCAGAGATTTGCTAGCGGGGGTTAAGGAGACCCAGTACTTC. The chain combines TRBV15 with TRBJ2-5, with 10 bases fitting TRBD2. There are 17 residues in the CDR3. J gave up 5 bases and V 0 bases, and 9 bases lay outside the gene matches. Looked up from germline, CDR1 is LNHNV and CDR2 is YYDKDF (reference sequence). The full variable domain, with the rest looked up from reference TRBV15 and TRBJ2-5, is DAMVIQNPRYQVTQFGKPVTLSCSQTLNHNVMYWYQQKSSQAPKLLFHYYDKDFNNEADTPDNFQSRRPNTSFCFLDIRSPGLGDTAMYLCATSRDLLAGVKETQYFGPGTRLLVL.

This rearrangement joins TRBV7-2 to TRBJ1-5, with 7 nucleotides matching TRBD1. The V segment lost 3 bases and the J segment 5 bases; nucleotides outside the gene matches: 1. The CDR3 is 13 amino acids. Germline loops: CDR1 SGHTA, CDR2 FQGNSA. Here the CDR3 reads CASSFGTDQPQHF. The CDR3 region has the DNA TGTGCCAGCAGCTTCGGGACAGATCAGCCCCAGCATTTT.

The CDR3 nucleotides read TGTGCCAGCAGTGAAGTTCTTAGCGGGAGAGCCGGGGAGCTGTTTTTT. It encodes CASSEVLSGRAGELFF. The chain joins TRBV2 to TRBJ2-2, with 9 bases identical to TRBD2. The germline CDR1 and CDR2 sequences are SNHLY and FYNNEI. The CDR3 extends over 16 amino acids. V was pared by 1 base and J by 6 bases, with 6 bases of the junction left unmatched. Drawing the rest from reference TRBV2 and TRBJ2-2, the complete variable domain is EPEVTQTPSHQVTQMGQEVILRCVPISNHLYFYWYRQILGQKVEFLVSFYNNEISEKSEIFDDQFSVERPDGSNFTLKIRSTKLEDSAMYFCASSEVLSGRAGELFFGEGSRLTVL.

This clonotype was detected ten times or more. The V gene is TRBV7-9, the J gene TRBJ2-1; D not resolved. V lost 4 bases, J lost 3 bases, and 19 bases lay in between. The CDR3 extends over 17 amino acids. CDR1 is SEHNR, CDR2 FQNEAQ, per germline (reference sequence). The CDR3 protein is CASSSSLDWKGYNEQFF. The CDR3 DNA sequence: TGTGCCAGCAGCTCCTCACTCGACTGGAAGGGCTACAATGAGCAGTTCTTC.

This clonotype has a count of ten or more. CDR3: CASSRRTRGTNTGELFF. The CDR3 coding sequence is TGTGCCAGTAGTCGGAGGACTAGAGGGACGAACACCGGGGAGCTGTTTTTT. The V gene is TRBV19, the J gene TRBJ2-2; 7 bases match TRBD2. Germline trimming cut 5 bases from V and 0 bases from J; bases unmatched to any gene: 9. CDR3 size: 17 residues. The germline CDR1 and CDR2 sequences are LNHDA and SQIVND (reference sequence).